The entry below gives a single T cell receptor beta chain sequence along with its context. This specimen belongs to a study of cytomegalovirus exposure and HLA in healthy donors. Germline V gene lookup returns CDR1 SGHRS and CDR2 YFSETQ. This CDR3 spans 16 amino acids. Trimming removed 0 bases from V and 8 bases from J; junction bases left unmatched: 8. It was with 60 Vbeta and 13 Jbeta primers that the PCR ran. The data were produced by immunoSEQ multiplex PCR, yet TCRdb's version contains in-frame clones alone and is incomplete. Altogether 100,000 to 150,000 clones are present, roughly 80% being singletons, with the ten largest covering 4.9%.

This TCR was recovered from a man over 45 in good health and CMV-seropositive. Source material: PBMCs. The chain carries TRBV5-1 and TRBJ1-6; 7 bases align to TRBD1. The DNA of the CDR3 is TGCGCCAGCAGCTTGGGCACGGGGACAGAGGATTCACCCCTCCACTTT. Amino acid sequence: CASSLGTGTEDSPLHF.